Listed here are 6 T cell receptor beta chains from one sample, sequenced in a study of T-cell memory formation after mild COVID-19. TCRdb reanalysed the 5' RACE reads using MiXCR and keeps one entry per CDR3 protein. The sample gives 400,000 to 500,000 distinct CDR3 sequences, approximately 25% of which show up once; around 9.5% is in the top ten. The specimen was PBMCs or a T cell subset sorted from them (not recorded which). The receptors shown here come from an adult woman who had mild COVID-19 (a few samples of this study predate the infection). Cell type and time point are not known.

This clonotype was found a few times. The chain uses TRBV23-1 and TRBJ2-3; perhaps TRBD1 as D (6 bases). TRBV23-1 has ORF status, its function being uncertain. The germline V and J ends were trimmed by 2 bases and 4 bases, with 10 bases remaining between them. The CDR3 extends over 14 amino acids. CDR3 in amino acids: CASSQEQGPDTQYF. CDR3 bases: TGCGCCAGCAGTCAAGAACAGGGCCCAGATACGCAGTATTTT.

The chain uses TRBV6-2 or TRBV6-3 and TRBJ2-7; TRBD2 agrees at 10 bases. There are 17 residues in the CDR3. Trimming at V came to 3 bases and at J to 3 bases, leaving 11 bases not matched to a gene. From germline, CDR1 is MNHEY and CDR2 SVGEGT. The CDR3 coding sequence is TGTGCCAGCAGTTATCATTTTAGGGGGACTAGCGACTACGAGCAGTACTTC. Encoded protein: CASSYHFRGTSDYEQYF.

This clonotype occurred many times. The genes are TRBV7-9 and TRBJ1-6; D unresolved. V dropped 6 bases and J dropped 1 base, with 7 bases sitting between them. Germline CDR1 SEHNR, CDR2 FQNEAQ (reference sequence). The CDR3 runs to 14 residues. CDR3 protein: CASSLSSYNSPLHF. In nucleotides, the CDR3 is TGTGCCAGCAGTTTAAGTTCCTATAATTCACCCCTCCACTTT.

J is TRBJ2-2 and V is TRBV6-2 or TRBV6-3; a possible D gene is TRBD2 (5 bases). V was shortened by 6 bases and J by 0 bases, with 11 bases between the two germline ends. The CDR3 runs 15 residues. Germline CDR1 MNHEY, CDR2 SVGEGT. The CDR3 nucleotides read TGTGCCAGCAGGGATGGAGGCGCGAACACCGGGGAGCTGTTTTTT. The encoded protein is CASRDGGANTGELFF.

The gene calls are TRBV5-1 and TRBJ2-1; the match to TRBD2 covers 11 bases. The trim removed 4 bases at V and 3 bases at J, leaving 9 bases unmatched. The CDR3 sequence is 17 residues long. In germline, CDR1 is SGHRS, CDR2 YFSETQ. Written as DNA, the CDR3 is TGCGCCAGCAGCCTTAATGTACTAGCGGGAGTCTACAATGAGCAGTTCTTC. Protein: CASSLNVLAGVYNEQFF.

The V call is TRBV9, the J call TRBJ1-4; D gene unclear. Germline CDR1 is SGDLS and CDR2 is YYNGEE. V was pared by 0 bases and J by 4 bases, with 10 bases between. CDR3 size: 15 residues. The CDR3 DNA follows: TGTGCCAGCAGCGTAGCCGGGGTTAGTAATGAAAAACTGTTTTTT. It specifies CASSVAGVSNEKLFF.